This T cell receptor beta chain comes out of a study of Ad26.COV2.S vaccination and SARS-CoV-2 variants. Overall study context: Into the muscle, Ad26.COV2.S was dosed once or twice, 56 days apart. Study outcomes and limitations: Individuals receiving vaccine had higher spike-specific TCR breadth than placebo recipients did.

CDR1 is SNHLY and CDR2 is FYNNEI in the germline V gene. CDR3 size: 16 residues. Libraries were prepared by immunoSEQ multiplex PCR; TCRdb keeps only in-frame clonotypes and omits some of them. The sample shows roughly 380,000 clones, more than 75% of them seen only once. Treatment given: some 20 received Ad26.COV2.S at low or high dose, single or two shots; 5 received placebo; per-sample allocation not given. Material that was analyzed had been drawn on day 63 after the first vaccine or placebo injection. Built on an Ad26 vector, the vaccine expressed Wuhan-strain SARS-CoV-2 spike. In the case of this clone: Its target is unknown. The junction departs from germline at one end; a sequencing error may be responsible.

Source: peripheral blood, taken in a trial of Ad26.COV2.S vaccine versus placebo. The chain employs TRBV2 and TRBJ2-2, with 7 bases matching TRBD2. This receptor was identified in a person between 18 and 59 years old who received the Ad26.COV2.S COVID-19 vaccine or a placebo. CDR3: CASIEWLAEATGELFF. The CDR3 DNA reads as TGTGCCAGCATTGAATGGCTAGCGGAGGCCACCGGGGAGCTGTTTTTT.